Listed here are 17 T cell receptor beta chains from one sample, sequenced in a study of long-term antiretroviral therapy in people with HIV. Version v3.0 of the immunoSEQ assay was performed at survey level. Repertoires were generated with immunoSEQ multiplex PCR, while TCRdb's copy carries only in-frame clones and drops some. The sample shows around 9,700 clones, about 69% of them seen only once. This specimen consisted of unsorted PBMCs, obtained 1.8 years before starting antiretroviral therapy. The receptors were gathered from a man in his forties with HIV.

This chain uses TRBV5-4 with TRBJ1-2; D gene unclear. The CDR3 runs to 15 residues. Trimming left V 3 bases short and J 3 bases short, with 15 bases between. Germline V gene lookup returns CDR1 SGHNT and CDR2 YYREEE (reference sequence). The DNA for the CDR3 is TGTGCCAGCAGCTACCTCCAGGTCCCCCACTATGGCTACACCTTC. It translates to CASSYLQVPHYGYTF.

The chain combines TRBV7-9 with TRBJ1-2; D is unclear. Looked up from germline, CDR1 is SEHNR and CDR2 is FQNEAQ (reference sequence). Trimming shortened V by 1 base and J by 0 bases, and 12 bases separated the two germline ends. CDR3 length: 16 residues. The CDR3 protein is CASSLGVDLANYGYTF. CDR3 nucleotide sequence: TGTGCCAGCAGCTTAGGGGTAGATTTAGCTAACTATGGCTACACCTTC.

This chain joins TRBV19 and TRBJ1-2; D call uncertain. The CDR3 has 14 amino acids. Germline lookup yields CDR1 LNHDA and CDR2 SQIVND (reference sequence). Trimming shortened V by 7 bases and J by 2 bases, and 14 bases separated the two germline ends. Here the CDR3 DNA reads TGTGCCAGTATAAGGGCAGGTGCCAACTATGGCTACACCTTC. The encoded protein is CASIRAGANYGYTF.

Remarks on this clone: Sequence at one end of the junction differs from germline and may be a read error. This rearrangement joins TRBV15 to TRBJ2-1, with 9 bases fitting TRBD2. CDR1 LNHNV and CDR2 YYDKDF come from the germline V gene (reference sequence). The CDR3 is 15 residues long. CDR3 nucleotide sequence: TGTGCCACCAGCAGAGCCGGGACTAGCTACGATGAGCAGTTCTTC. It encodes CATSRAGTSYDEQFF.

Here the CDR3 reads CASSLLGSGEQFF. The CDR3 DNA sequence: TGTGCCAGCAGTTTATTGGGGAGTGGGGAGCAGTTCTTC. V is TRBV27 and J is TRBJ2-1, with a weak D call TRBD2 (5 bases). This CDR3 is 13 amino acids long. Germline lookup yields CDR1 MNHEY and CDR2 SMNVEV (reference sequence). V was shortened by 1 base and J by 10 bases, with 11 bases between the two germline ends.

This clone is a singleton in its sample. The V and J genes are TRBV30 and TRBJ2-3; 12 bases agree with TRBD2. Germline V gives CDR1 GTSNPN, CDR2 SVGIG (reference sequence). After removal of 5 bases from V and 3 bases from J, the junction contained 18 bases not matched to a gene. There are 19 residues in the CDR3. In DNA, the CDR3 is TGTGCCTGGGGGAGGAGAGCTAGCGGGGGGGCCGCTAGGACAGATACGCAGTATTTT. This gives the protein CAWGRRASGGAARTDTQYF. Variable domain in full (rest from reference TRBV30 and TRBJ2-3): SQTIHQWPATLVQPVGSPLSLECTVEGTSNPNLYWYRQAAGRGLQLLFYSVGIGQISSEVPQNLSASRPQDRQFILSSKKLLLSDSGFYLCAWGRRASGGAARTDTQYFGPGTRLTVL.

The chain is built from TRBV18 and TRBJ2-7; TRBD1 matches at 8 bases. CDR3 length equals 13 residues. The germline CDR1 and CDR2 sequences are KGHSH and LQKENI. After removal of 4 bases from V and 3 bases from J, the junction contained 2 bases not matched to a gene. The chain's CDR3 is CASSRDRSYEQYF. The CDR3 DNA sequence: TGTGCCAGCTCACGGGACAGGAGCTACGAGCAGTACTTC.

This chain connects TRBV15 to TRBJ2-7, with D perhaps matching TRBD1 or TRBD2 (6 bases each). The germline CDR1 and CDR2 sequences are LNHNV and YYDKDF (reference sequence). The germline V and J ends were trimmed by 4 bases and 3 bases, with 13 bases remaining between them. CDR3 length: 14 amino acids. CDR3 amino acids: CATSMGGLRYEQYF. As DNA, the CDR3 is TGTGCCACCAGCATGGGGGGCCTCCGCTACGAGCAGTACTTC.

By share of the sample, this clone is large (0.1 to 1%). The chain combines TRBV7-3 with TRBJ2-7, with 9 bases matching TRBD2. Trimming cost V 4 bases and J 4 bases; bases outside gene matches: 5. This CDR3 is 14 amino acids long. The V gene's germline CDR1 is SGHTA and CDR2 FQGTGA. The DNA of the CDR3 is TGTGCCAGCAGCTCCCGACTAGCGGCTTACGAGCAGTACTTC. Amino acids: CASSSRLAAYEQYF.

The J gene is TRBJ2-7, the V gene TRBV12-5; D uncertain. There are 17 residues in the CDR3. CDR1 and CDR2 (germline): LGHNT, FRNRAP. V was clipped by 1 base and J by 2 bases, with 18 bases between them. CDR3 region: CASGLGLGPPGAYEQYF. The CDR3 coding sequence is TGTGCTAGTGGTTTGGGGTTGGGCCCCCCCGGAGCCTACGAGCAGTACTTC.

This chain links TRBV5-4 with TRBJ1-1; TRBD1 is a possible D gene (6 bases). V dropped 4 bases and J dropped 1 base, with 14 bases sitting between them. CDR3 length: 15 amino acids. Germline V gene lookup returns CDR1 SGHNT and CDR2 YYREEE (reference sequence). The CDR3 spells CASSRGGQTNTEAFF. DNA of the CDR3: TGTGCCAGCAGCAGAGGAGGACAGACGAACACTGAAGCTTTCTTT.

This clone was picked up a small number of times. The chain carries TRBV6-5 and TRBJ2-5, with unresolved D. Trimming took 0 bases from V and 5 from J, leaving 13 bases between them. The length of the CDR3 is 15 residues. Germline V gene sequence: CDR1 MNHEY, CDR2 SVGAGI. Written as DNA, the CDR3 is TGTGCCAGCAGTTACTCGATACATATGGGCGAGACCCAGTACTTC. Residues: CASSYSIHMGETQYF.

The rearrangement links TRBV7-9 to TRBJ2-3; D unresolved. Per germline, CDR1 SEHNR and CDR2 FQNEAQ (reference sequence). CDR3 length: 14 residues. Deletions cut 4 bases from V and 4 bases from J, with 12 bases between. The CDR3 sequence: CASSSPSGADTQYF. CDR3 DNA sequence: TGTGCCAGCAGCTCTCCATCGGGCGCAGATACGCAGTATTTT.

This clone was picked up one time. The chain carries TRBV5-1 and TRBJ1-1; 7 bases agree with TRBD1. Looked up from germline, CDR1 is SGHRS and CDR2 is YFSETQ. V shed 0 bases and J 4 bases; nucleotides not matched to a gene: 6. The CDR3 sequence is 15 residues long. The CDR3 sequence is CASSLAGGGFTEAFF. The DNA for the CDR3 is TGCGCCAGCAGCTTGGCAGGGGGAGGATTCACTGAAGCTTTCTTT.

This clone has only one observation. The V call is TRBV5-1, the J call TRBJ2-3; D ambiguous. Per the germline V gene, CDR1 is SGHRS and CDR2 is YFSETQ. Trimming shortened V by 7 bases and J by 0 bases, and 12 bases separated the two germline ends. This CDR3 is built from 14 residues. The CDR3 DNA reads TGCGCCAGCCGTCAGGAGTTTAGCACAGATACGCAGTATTTT. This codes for CASRQEFSTDTQYF.

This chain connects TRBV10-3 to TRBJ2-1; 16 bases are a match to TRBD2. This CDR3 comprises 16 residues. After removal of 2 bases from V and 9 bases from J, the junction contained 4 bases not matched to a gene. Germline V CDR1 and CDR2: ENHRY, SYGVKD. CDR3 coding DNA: TGTGCCATCAGTGAGGGGACTAGCGGGGGGGCCGTTGAGCAGTTCTTC. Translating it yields CAISEGTSGGAVEQFF.

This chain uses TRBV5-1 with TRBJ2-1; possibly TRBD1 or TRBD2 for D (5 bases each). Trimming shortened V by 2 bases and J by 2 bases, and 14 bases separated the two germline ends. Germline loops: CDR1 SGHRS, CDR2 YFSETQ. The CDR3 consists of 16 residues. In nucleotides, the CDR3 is TGCGCCAGCAGCTTCTCTGAGGGGAAGCCCTACAATGAGCAGTTCTTC. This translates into CASSFSEGKPYNEQFF. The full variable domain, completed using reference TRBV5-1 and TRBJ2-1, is KAGVTQTPRYLIKTRGQQVTLSCSPISGHRSVSWYQQTPGQGLQFLFEYFSETQRNKGNFPGRFSGRQFSNSRSEMNVSTLELGDSALYLCASSFSEGKPYNEQFFGPGTRLTVL.